One and the same sample provided the 16 T cell receptor beta chains below, sequenced in a study of identical twins' blood T cells. TCRdb itself ran the 5' RACE reads through MiXCR, one entry per CDR3 protein. The table records 300,000 to 450,000 distinct CDR3 sequences, roughly 27% of them present only once. Sequencing was done on a sample of PBMCs. The receptors were sampled from a woman between 18 and 55 years old in good health.

The rearrangement links TRBV10-3 to TRBJ1-1, with a tentative D call TRBD1 (6 bases). Between the trimmed V and J ends, which lost 4 bases and 5 bases, there was a span of 14 bases. The CDR3 is made up of 14 amino acids. Per the germline V gene, CDR1 is ENHRY and CDR2 is SYGVKD. The DNA of the CDR3 is TGTGCCATCAGTGGCGAGGGGGTTGGGACTGAAGCTTTCTTT. It specifies CAISGEGVGTEAFF.

There are many counts of this clonotype. The rearrangement links TRBV19 to TRBJ2-1, with TRBD2 as a possible D gene (6 bases). V gave up 2 bases and J gave up 1 base, with 15 bases separating them. The CDR3 is made up of 17 amino acids. The germline CDR1 and CDR2 sequences are LNHDA and SQIVND (reference sequence). In DNA form, the CDR3 reads TGTGCCAGTAGTATAAAGGGTAGCGGATCATCCTACAATGAGCAGTTCTTC. This sequence encodes CASSIKGSGSSYNEQFF.

In this sample, this clonotype turned up a few times. The CDR3 spells CASSPGVNTGELFF. The CDR3 DNA reads as TGTGCCAGCAGCCCTGGGGTCAACACCGGGGAGCTGTTTTTT. J is TRBJ2-2 and V is TRBV6-5; no clear D. Trimming stripped 6 bases from V and 2 bases from J, with 10 bases between. CDR1 MNHEY and CDR2 SVGAGI come from the germline V gene. The CDR3 length is 14 residues.

This clonotype was detected only a few times. The V gene is TRBV5-1, the J gene TRBJ1-4, with 10 bases identical to TRBD1. Trimming cost V 4 bases and J 2 bases; bases outside gene matches: 5. The germline V gene encodes CDR1 SGHRS and CDR2 YFSETQ. The CDR3 covers 16 residues. The DNA of the CDR3 is TGCGCCAGCAGCCCACGACAGGGGGCGACTAATGAAAAACTGTTTTTT. Its translation: CASSPRQGATNEKLFF.

A single count supports this clonotype. V usage is TRBV6-5 and J usage is TRBJ1-2; D is possibly TRBD1 (5 bases). The CDR3 runs 15 residues. Trimming removed 4 bases at V and 2 bases at J, with 14 bases between. The germline CDR1 and CDR2 sequences are MNHEY and SVGAGI. Written as DNA, the CDR3 is TGTGCCAGCAGTTCCCCAAGGGACGGGAACTATGGCTACACCTTC. Translation gives CASSSPRDGNYGYTF.

The table lists this clonotype with many counts. V and J are TRBV11-2 and TRBJ1-1; perhaps TRBD1 as D (6 bases). Between the trimmed V and J ends, which lost 6 bases and 4 bases, there was a span of 24 bases. Germline V gene lookup returns CDR1 SGHAT and CDR2 FQNNGV. This CDR3 is 17 amino acids long. CDR3 region: CASRKRVQGEAGTEAFF. The CDR3 bases are TGTGCCAGCAGGAAACGGGTACAGGGTGAGGCAGGCACTGAAGCTTTCTTT.

J is TRBJ1-2 and V is TRBV7-9; a weak D match, TRBD1 (5 bases). From germline, CDR1 is SEHNR and CDR2 FQNEAQ (reference sequence). The ends were cut back, 5 bases at V and 5 bases at J, with 9 bases in the middle. There are 12 residues in the CDR3. The DNA for the CDR3 is TGTGCCAGCAGCGCACAGGAGTATGGCTACACCTTC. Translation gives CASSAQEYGYTF.

Concerning this clonotype: One end of the junction does not line up with germline, which may come from a read error. J is TRBJ1-4 and V is TRBV5-1, with D tentatively TRBD1 (6 bases). The CDR3 loop spans 14 amino acids. The V gene's germline CDR1 is SGHRS and CDR2 YFSETQ. The CDR3 DNA is TGCACCAGCCGACGCACAGGGCGAGATGAAAAACTGTTTTTT. Translation gives CTSRRTGRDEKLFF.

This clonotype is labeled as medium-sized. The chain uses TRBV20-1 and TRBJ2-2, with D possibly matching TRBD2 (5 bases). The CDR3 loop spans 15 amino acids. The V and J ends lost 0 bases and 3 bases respectively, with 11 bases between them. Germline V gene sequence: CDR1 DFQATT, CDR2 SNEGSKA (reference sequence). DNA of the CDR3: TGCAGTGCTAGAGATGCGGGTACGGACACCGGGGAGCTGTTTTTT. This gives the protein CSARDAGTDTGELFF.

This clonotype was picked up a small number of times. The V call is TRBV11-2, the J call TRBJ2-7; D remains ambiguous. Germline lookup yields CDR1 SGHAT and CDR2 FQNNGV. Trimming removed 8 bases from V and 4 bases from J, with 18 bases in between. The CDR3 is 14 amino acids. In DNA, the CDR3 is TGTGCCAGCCGGATTGAACCCTTTGGGTACGAGCAGTACTTC. Protein: CASRIEPFGYEQYF.

This clonotype occurred many times. The gene calls are TRBV23-1 and TRBJ1-2; maybe TRBD1 (5 bases). TRBV23-1 is given ORF status, its function remaining uncertain. This CDR3 has 17 amino acids. Trimming stripped 0 bases from V and 6 bases from J, with 20 bases between. The CDR3 spells CASSQSKGRGPLNGYTF. Here the CDR3 DNA reads TGCGCCAGCAGTCAATCGAAGGGACGAGGGCCCCTGAATGGCTACACCTTC.

This clonotype came up many times. This sequence joins TRBV20-1 and TRBJ2-3, with 11 bases lining up with TRBD2. Germline V lookup: CDR1 DFQATT, CDR2 SNEGSKA (reference sequence). The V gene end was trimmed by 6 bases and the J gene end by 6 bases; junction bases not matched to a gene: 8. The CDR3 is 14 residues long. Here the CDR3 reads CSARLAGSPDTQYF. CDR3 in DNA: TGCAGTGCCAGACTAGCGGGAAGTCCGGATACGCAGTATTTT.

The chain joins TRBV5-4 to TRBJ2-7; tentatively, D is TRBD2 (6 bases). This CDR3 region has 13 residues. Germline V CDR1 and CDR2: SGHNT, YYREEE (reference sequence). The ends were cut back, 4 bases at V and 9 bases at J, with 17 bases in the middle. CDR3: CASSIRDSQGQYF. For the CDR3, the DNA is TGTGCCAGCAGCATCCGGGACTCGCAAGGGCAGTACTTC.

About this clonotype: One end of the junction fails to match germline, which may point to a read error. The chain is built from TRBV6-5 and TRBJ1-1; D not certain. In germline, CDR1 is MNHEY, CDR2 SVGAGI. CDR3 length: 16 amino acids. The CDR3 DNA reads TGTGCCGGCAGTTACTCGAGGGAGGCCATGAACACTGAAGCTTTCTTT. Amino acids: CAGSYSREAMNTEAFF.

Worth noting for this clonotype: The germline gene is not matched at one end of the junction; a read error may be the cause. The V call is TRBV6-2 or TRBV6-3, the J call TRBJ1-1; perhaps TRBD1 as D (6 bases). The CDR3 loop spans 14 amino acids. CDR1 and CDR2 from the germline V gene are MNHEY and SVGEGT. The CDR3 sequence: CTSVEQGFSTEAFF. The CDR3 nucleotides are TGTACCAGCGTTGAACAGGGCTTTAGCACTGAAGCTTTCTTT.

This clonotype was detected many times. This chain joins TRBV2 and TRBJ2-2, with D unclear. Germline assignment: CDR1 SNHLY and CDR2 FYNNEI. V was pared by 5 bases and J by 5 bases, with 15 bases between. This CDR3 is 15 amino acids long. The CDR3 loop reads CASSSENSQTGELFF. CDR3 in DNA: TGTGCCAGCAGTTCGGAGAACAGTCAAACCGGGGAGCTGTTTTTT.